The sequence of this T cell receptor beta chain was determined in a study of T cell repertoires in cytomegalovirus infection. Per germline, CDR1 SGHTA and CDR2 FQGNSA. This CDR3 spans 16 amino acids. J gave up 0 bases and V 5 bases, and 3 bases lay outside the gene matches. TCRdb re-called the reads through MiXCR, storing one row per CDR3 protein. This sample has 50,000 to 65,000 distinct CDR3 sequences, with around a fifth found just once. This clonotype was seen only a few times. Its antigen is unidentified. Whole-study findings and limits: What dominated the ex vivo response were HLA-C-restricted CMV-specific TCR beta clonotypes. Cumulative frequency (of public TCR beta family members) identified carriers of CMV plus the relevant HLA.

The sample consisted of CD8+ T cells from cultured PBMCs, taken from culture after CMV antigen stimulation. The clonotype was recovered from a human donor in good health (CMV status not recorded). Some clones in this sample may be carry-over from other donors' samples. This rearrangement joins TRBV7-2 to TRBJ2-1; TRBD2 aligns across 11 bases. In nucleotides, the CDR3 is TGTGCCAGCAGCATCACTAGCGGGAGCTCCTACAATGAGCAGTTCTTC. This encodes CASSITSGSSYNEQFF.